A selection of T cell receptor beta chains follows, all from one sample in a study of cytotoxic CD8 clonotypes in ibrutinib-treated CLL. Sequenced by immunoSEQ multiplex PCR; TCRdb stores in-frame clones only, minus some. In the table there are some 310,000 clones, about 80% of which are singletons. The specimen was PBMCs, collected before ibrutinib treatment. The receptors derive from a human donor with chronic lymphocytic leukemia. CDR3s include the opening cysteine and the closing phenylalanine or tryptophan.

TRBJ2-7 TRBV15 CATSRDPPAPRQYF
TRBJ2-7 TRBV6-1 CASSEGPLIEQYF
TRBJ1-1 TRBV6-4 CASRGVGATEAFF
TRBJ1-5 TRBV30 CAWSVLSGDQPQHF
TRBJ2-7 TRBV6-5 CASSRLASSYEQYF
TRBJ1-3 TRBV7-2 CASSLVGAGTGNTIYF
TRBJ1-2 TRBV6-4 CASSPAGGSGYGYTF
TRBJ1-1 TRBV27 CASSLLGPAGTEAFF
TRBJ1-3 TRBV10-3 CAISAHSGSGNTIYF
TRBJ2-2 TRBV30 CARGLAGATTGELFF
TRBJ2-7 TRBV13 CASSPGLAPTYEQYF
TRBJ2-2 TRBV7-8 CASSFTQGYTGELFF
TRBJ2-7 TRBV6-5 CASSYLAERPYEQYF
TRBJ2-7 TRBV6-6 CASSPPLRAYEQYF
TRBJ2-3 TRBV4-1 CASSQALSASTDTQYF
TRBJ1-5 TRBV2 CASSDWGQPQHF